This TCR beta chain was captured in a study of CD8 T cells in ankylosing spondylitis. Whole-study results and caveats: A TCR beta motif of eight or nine highly homologous variants seemed to mark ankylosing spondylitis blood.

This clonotype turned up a few times. Its antigen is unknown. TCRdb re-called the 5' RACE reads with MiXCR, one entry per CDR3 protein. The sample has fewer than 500,000 distinct CDR3 sequences, around 22% seen once. J lost 4 bases, V lost 5 bases, and 9 bases had no gene match. The germline V gene has CDR1 SGHAT and CDR2 FQDESV (reference sequence). This CDR3 spans 15 amino acids. This chain connects TRBV11-1 to TRBJ2-7; 9 bases fit TRBD2. The specimen sequenced was blood, either unsorted or a sorted T cell fraction (not recorded which). The sequence was collected from a male donor with ankylosing spondylitis. The CDR3 reads CASSLSGTSTYEQYF. CDR3 coding DNA: TGTGCCAGCAGCCTTTCCGGGACTAGCACATACGAGCAGTACTTC.